This T cell receptor beta chain is from a study of cytomegalovirus exposure and HLA in healthy donors (dated by TCRdb to the late 2010s). About the investigation overall: An earlier analysis of 587 of the donors reported 250 to 350 Gb of sequence data and 117 million unique TCR beta sequences obtained from around 170 million T cells. In addition to the first cohort of about 650 subjects, a separate validation cohort of 120 different subjects was used. Across roughly 420 genotyped donors of the cohort, an average of approximately 240,000 unique TCR beta nucleotide sequences per donor were sequenced, and 15% to 20% of those sequences were non-productive. Both class I and class II loci were covered by HLA typing, at four-digit resolution. To predict cytomegalovirus infection status, the study combined high-throughput TCR immunosequencing, statistical association of individual TCRs with disease status, and machine learning. The number of typed donors differed by locus: roughly 620-630 for A, B, C, DRB1 and DQB1; approximately 520 for DQA1; roughly 600 for DPA1; and some 470 for DPB1. In a later analysis, previously published TCR beta repertoires from roughly 710 donors were re-analyzed and high-resolution HLA genotyping was added so that TCR occurrence patterns could be studied. Roughly 290 gigabases of sequencing data and 91 million or so unique TCR sequences made up an early release that covered approximately 700 HLA-typed donors. In an earlier analysis of 587 of the donors, high-throughput TCR beta sequencing was used to judge whether each TCR beta V gene segment behaved as functional or pseudogenic. Donor age, sex, ethnicity and CMV serostatus were collected together with the repertoire data. About five DR-DQ haplotypes were treated as single units for association and clustering because of strong linkage in the cohort. Of the roughly 400 genotyped donors, approximately 80% were placed in the genetic ancestry cluster associated with self-reported Caucasian donors. In a later genetic analysis, genome-wide SNP genotypes for 398 of the 666 donors were used, and that subset was treated as a discovery cohort. All discovery cohort repertoires had been generated on a single sequencing platform. Rather than drawing on any new phenotypic data, the later analysis identified candidate immune exposures from TCR beta sequences and the way those sequences occurred across donors. The study aimed to test whether signatures of past pathogen exposure could be identified by cataloging public T cell receptors. Using immunosequencing, the study profiled T cell repertoires from around 670 subjects and related those repertoires to cytomegalovirus serostatus. The paper's findings and limits, for the study overall: Some IMGT-functional V segments, including TRBV6-2 and TRBV6-3, could not be told apart with the 87-base-pair reads, so those segments were excluded. The study gave a list of some 150 TCR beta chains associated with cytomegalovirus. The presence/absence analyses assumed that sequencing depth was roughly uniform across donors, and that assumption may not be true. According to a later genetic analysis, donors in an Asian-associated ancestry cluster had fewer N-insertions in productive TCRs than the approximately 700-donor mean. For the cohort, immune exposure information was limited to CMV serostatus. In this cohort, only TCR beta chains were sequenced, and detectable features were limited by the absence of alpha or paired-chain data. The authors suggested that the approach could potentially be generalized to other disease states and immunological phenotypes. At a false discovery rate of 0.05, a later analysis linked 15,000 to 20,000 TCR beta sequences to specific HLA alleles. According to a later analysis, parvovirus B19, influenza, CMV and Epstein-Barr virus appeared linked to several top co-occurrence clusters. Strong co-occurrence of HLA alleles, especially DR and DQ, made assigning TCR associations to individual alleles difficult. According to a later analysis, most CMV-associated TCR beta chains appeared to be HLA-restricted, and the HLA associations seemed to be driven largely by CMV exposure. In a later analysis, HLA-associated TCR beta chains were found to be more clonally expanded and to have lower generation probabilities than equally common non-associated chains. According to a later analysis, TCR association rates differed among HLA loci, with DRB1 alleles showing the most associated TCRs and HLA-C alleles showing the fewest. In a later genetic analysis, a missense DCLRE1C variant was associated with V-gene and J-gene trimming of TCR beta chains, and the association was replicated in an independent cohort. Most TCR sequences were observed very rarely across donors, whereas some public TCRs were present in many individuals. In an earlier analysis of some 500 of the donors, most TCR beta V segments were observed in productive rearrangements about 90% or about 30% of the time, broadly matching IMGT annotations. A few of the identified cytomegalovirus-associated TCR beta chains were confirmed in vitro to be specific for cytomegalovirus antigens. Because counts were too low, roughly 18 rarely observed V segments, including chromosome 9 orphons, were left out of the earlier analysis of some 640 of the donors. Correlated functional status among segregating V segments might reflect linkage disequilibrium, but an unknown experimental factor could not be ruled out. A further reported finding was that TCR beta sequences accurately predicted the HLA-A and HLA-B alleles for most subjects in the first cohort. Cytomegalovirus status was reported to be diagnosed by the classifier with high specificity and sensitivity in both the original and validation cohorts. A cluster of highly shared sequence variants was judged likely to represent a technical artifact of the sequencing pipeline. HLA typing was unavailable for some donors at each locus, so association tests used only the typed subset.

Points on this clone: Its recognized antigen is unknown. Its ends do not fully match the called genes, so a read error is possible.

The cohort consisted of 670 or so healthy bone marrow donors. Cohort members were all nominally healthy when sampled, although unrecorded immune exposures were likely present. The donor tested CMV seronegative and was one of the 352 seronegative cohort members. A peripheral blood sample was provided by each donor, and peripheral blood mononuclear cells were used for TCR beta sequencing. The Qiagen DNeasy Blood Extraction Kit was used to extract genomic DNA from the blood cell samples. Library construction relied on the immunoSEQ multiplex PCR assay. For the multiplex PCR, a mixture combining 60 forward primers for TCR Vbeta segments and 13 reverse primers for TCR Jbeta segments was used. A multiplex PCR assay on genomic DNA amplified the CDR3 region of rearranged TCR beta genes. The Illumina HiSeq System was used to sequence the amplified TCR beta libraries as 87-base-pair reads. In the authors' own workflow: A later analysis tallied 75 million to 95 million unique TCR beta chains across the roughly 610 repertoires, and some 12 million of those chains were shared by two or more donors. Raw reads were error-corrected and collapsed into unique sequences with a nearest-neighbor algorithm that merged closely related sequences to remove PCR and sequencing errors. To assign V, D and J gene segments, CDR3 sequences were aligned to IMGT reference sequences. For a sequence to be retained, a match of at least six nucleotides was required to both a V gene segment and a J gene segment. Rearrangements were called productive when the CDR3 lacked stop codons and stayed in frame with V and J; all others were non-productive. CDR3 was defined by IMGT convention, running from the second conserved V-encoded cysteine to the conserved J-encoded phenylalanine. In an earlier analysis of 587 of the donors, sequences lacking an unambiguous match to a single V gene segment were excluded. In an earlier analysis of some 590 of the donors, a V segment was called functional when productive rearrangements were above 56.7%, and segregating when the standard deviation between donors exceeded 5%. A statistical classification framework was developed to diagnose cytomegalovirus status using the catalog of TCR beta chain sequences. V and J gene assignment, in a later analysis, came from comparing TCR nucleotide sequences with IMGT/GENE-DB human TR gene sequences. In a later analysis, CDR3 sequences and most-parsimonious VDJ recombination scenarios were assigned using the TCRdist pipeline. A later analysis defined each TCR beta chain by its CDR3 amino acid sequence plus V-gene family, and excluded reads lacking a unique V-gene family. To address suspected cross-contamination and a sequencing artifact, a later analysis removed 450 to 700 highly shared, low-generation-probability nucleotide sequences. In a later analysis, a clonal expansion index was calculated for each public chain from normalized within-repertoire ranks of inferred template counts. In a later analysis, generation probabilities were computed using a VDJ recombination model fitted to out-of-frame rearrangements, and the results were checked against IGoR. A later analysis scored TCR-TCR, TCR-HLA and TCR-CMV co-occurrence with hypergeometric tests, applying a repertoire-size bias correction to TCR pairs. A later analysis estimated false discovery rates by permuting HLA or CMV assignments 20 times. A later analysis grouped co-occurring TCRs with DBSCAN, adding TCRdist sequence similarity when clustering within HLA-allele-positive subsets. For co-occurrence clustering, repertoires with fewer than 30,000 or more than 120,000 public chains were excluded, along with about five repertoires with anomalous nucleotide sharing. The table comes from immuneACCESS by way of TCRdb, which keeps in-frame sequences with V and J called. Part of the clones is missing from these tables; in studies checked, under half for an unresolved V gene and the rest for unknown reasons. The DNA was the basis for D and trimming; V, J and clone size are from that table. This sample is represented by 140,000 or so clones; roughly 68% of them were singletons. Of the sample, about 4.5% falls within the top ten clones.

CDR1 SEHNR and CDR2 FQNEAQ were looked up in the germline V gene (reference sequence). From the cysteine up to the phenylalanine, the CDR3 has a length of 17 residues. The CDR3 DNA has 51 bases and is translated from base 1. The sequenced sample was PBMCs. The sequence links TRBV7-9 to TRBJ1-1, with TRBD1 matching 8 junction bases. This receptor was taken from a man aged 55 to 70 in good health and CMV-seronegative. DNA sequence: TGTTCCAGCAGCTTAGCCGACAGGGGCGAGATGAACACTGAAGCTTTCTTT. This encodes CSSSLADRGEMNTEAFF.